This TCR beta chain is from a study of identical twins. CDR3 length: 13 residues. The germline V gene has CDR1 LGHNA and CDR2 YSLEER. V dropped 3 bases and J dropped 10 bases, with 13 bases sitting between them. Template switching (which added a universal primer site) was used, and cDNA carried unique molecular identifiers. TCRdb processed the 5' RACE reads anew with MiXCR; each CDR3 protein has one entry. The sample lists around 570,000 distinct CDR3 sequences; 9.6% were seen once. The same sample was also used in a study of yellow fever vaccine responses in identical twins.

The chain joins TRBV4-3 to TRBJ2-1; D gene ambiguous. The TCR was taken from a woman aged 18-29 years in good health. The sample was PBMCs. For the CDR3, the DNA is TGCGCCAGCAGCCAGAAGCTTCTTAGGGAGCAGTTCTTC. Its protein product is CASSQKLLREQFF.